Following are 5 T cell receptor beta chains from one sample sequenced in a study of tumor-infiltrating lymphocytes in primary liver carcinoma. Researchers generated TCR beta cDNA from roughly 500 ng of total RNA, relying on a constant-region primer. Library construction for TCR beta comprised three nested multiplex PCR rounds performed with slightly modified ARM-PCR. Amplification in the first two PCR rounds was performed using TRBV1-TRBV30 forward primers and a C-beta reverse primer for approximately 10 cycles each. One entry per CDR3 protein, called by TCRdb with MiXCR from the multiplex PCR reads. This table holds a few hundred thousand distinct CDR3 sequences, around three fifths found once. In addition to blood RNA drawn from unsorted whole blood, germline DNA was extracted. Sequencing was performed on peripheral blood. The receptors originated from a woman aged 25 to 45 with primary liver carcinoma and hepatitis B virus infection.

To note about this clonotype: At one end the junction does not follow the germline gene, possibly because of a read error. V gene TRBV11-2 combines with J gene TRBJ2-1, with TRBD2 as a possible D gene (6 bases). The CDR3 totals 15 residues. Germline V CDR1 and CDR2: SGHAT, FQNNGV. The CDR3 region is CTSSLVGSSYNEQFF. CDR3 coding DNA: TGTACCAGCAGCTTAGTCGGGAGCTCCTACAATGAGCAGTTCTTC.

The chain links TRBV4-2 to TRBJ2-2; weak D call: TRBD2 (6 bases). V was trimmed by 4 bases and J by 0 bases, leaving 12 bases between them. CDR1 is LGHNA and CDR2 is YNFKEQ in the germline V gene. CDR3 length equals 16 residues. The CDR3 coding sequence is TGTGCCAGCAGCCCCGTTGGCGGGGCGAACACCGGGGAGCTGTTTTTT. This codes for CASSPVGGANTGELFF.

V gene TRBV4-1 combines with J gene TRBJ2-1, with TRBD2 matching 12 bases. The CDR3 covers 17 residues. Looked up from germline, CDR1 is MGHRA and CDR2 is YSYEKL. V lost 1 base and J lost 7; bases outside the gene matches: 8. CDR3 DNA sequence: TGCGCCAGCAGCCAAGCCTTCCTAGCGGGAGGGTGGAATGAGCAGTTCTTC. The encoded protein is CASSQAFLAGGWNEQFF.

The chain carries TRBV30 and TRBJ2-1; D is undetermined. V gave up 0 bases and J gave up 4 bases, with 10 bases separating them. CDR1 and CDR2 (germline): GTSNPN, SVGIG (reference sequence). The CDR3 is 14 amino acids. As DNA, the CDR3 is TGTGCCTGGAGTGTCGCGTGGGATTACAATGAGCAGTTCTTC. Amino acids: CAWSVAWDYNEQFF.

V and J are TRBV7-9 and TRBJ2-7, with TRBD1 identical over 8 bases. The CDR3 is 15 residues long. CDR1 and CDR2 from the germline V gene are SEHNR and FQNEAQ (reference sequence). V lost 5 bases to trimming and J lost 2 bases; unmatched junction nucleotides: 8. The CDR3 bases are TGTGCCAGCAGCGACATCGACAGGGGAGCCTACGAGCAGTACTTC. This sequence encodes CASSDIDRGAYEQYF.